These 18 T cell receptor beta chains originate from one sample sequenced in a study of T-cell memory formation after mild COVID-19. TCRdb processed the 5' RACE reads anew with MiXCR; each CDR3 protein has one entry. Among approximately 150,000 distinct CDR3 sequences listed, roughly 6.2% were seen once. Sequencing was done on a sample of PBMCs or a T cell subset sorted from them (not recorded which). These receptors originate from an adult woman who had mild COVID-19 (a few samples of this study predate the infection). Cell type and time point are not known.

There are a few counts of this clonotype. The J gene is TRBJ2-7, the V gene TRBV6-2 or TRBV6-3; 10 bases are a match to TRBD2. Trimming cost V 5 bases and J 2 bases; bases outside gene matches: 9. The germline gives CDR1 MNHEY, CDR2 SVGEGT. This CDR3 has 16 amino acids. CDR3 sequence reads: CASSPLGLAGAYEQYF. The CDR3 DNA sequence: TGTGCCAGCAGTCCACTCGGCCTAGCGGGAGCCTACGAGCAGTACTTC.

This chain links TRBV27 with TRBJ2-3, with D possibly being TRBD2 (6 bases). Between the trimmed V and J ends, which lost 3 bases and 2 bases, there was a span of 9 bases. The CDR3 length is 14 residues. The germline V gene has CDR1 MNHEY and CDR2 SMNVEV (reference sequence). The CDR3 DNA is TGTGCCAGCAGTTTTGCGGGGTACACAGATACGCAGTATTTT. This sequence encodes CASSFAGYTDTQYF.

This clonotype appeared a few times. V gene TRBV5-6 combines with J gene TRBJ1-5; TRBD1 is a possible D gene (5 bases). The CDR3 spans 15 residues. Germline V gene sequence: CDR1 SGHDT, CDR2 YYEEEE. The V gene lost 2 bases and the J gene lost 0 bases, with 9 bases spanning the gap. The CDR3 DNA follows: TGTGCCAGCAGCTTTGGGGGGATTAGCAATCAGCCCCAGCATTTT. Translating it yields CASSFGGISNQPQHF. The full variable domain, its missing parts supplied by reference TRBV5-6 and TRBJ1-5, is DAGVTQSPTHLIKTRGQQVTLRCSPKSGHDTVSWYQQALGQGPQFIFQYYEEEERQRGNFPDRFSGHQFPNYSSELNVNALLLGDSALYLCASSFGGISNQPQHFGDGTRLSIL.

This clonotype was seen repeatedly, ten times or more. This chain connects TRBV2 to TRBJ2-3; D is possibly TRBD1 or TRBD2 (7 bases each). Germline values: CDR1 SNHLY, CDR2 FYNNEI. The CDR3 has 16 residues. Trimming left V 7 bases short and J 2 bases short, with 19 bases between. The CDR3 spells CASTPGEGASTDTQYF. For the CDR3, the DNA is TGTGCCAGCACCCCGGGGGAGGGGGCTTCCACAGATACGCAGTATTTT.

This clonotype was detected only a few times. CDR3 bases: TGCACCTGGGGTTACCCTGAAGCTTTCTTT. Encoded protein: CTWGYPEAFF. The chain employs TRBV20-1 and TRBJ1-1, with no clear D. Germline CDR1 and CDR2: DFQATT and SNEGSKA (reference sequence). There are 10 residues in the CDR3.

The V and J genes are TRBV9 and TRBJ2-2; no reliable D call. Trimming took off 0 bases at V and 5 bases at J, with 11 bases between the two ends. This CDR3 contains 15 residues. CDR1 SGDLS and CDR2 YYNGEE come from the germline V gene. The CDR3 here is CASSVEGWVTGELFF. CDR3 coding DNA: TGTGCCAGCAGCGTAGAAGGATGGGTGACCGGGGAGCTGTTTTTT.

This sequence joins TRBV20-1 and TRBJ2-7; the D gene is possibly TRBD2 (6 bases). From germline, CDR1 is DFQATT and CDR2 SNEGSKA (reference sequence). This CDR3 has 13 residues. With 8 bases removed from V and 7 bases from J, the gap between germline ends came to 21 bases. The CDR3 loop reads CSSRDPLGGEQYF. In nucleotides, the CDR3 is TGCAGTTCAAGAGATCCCTTGGGGGGAGAGCAGTACTTC.

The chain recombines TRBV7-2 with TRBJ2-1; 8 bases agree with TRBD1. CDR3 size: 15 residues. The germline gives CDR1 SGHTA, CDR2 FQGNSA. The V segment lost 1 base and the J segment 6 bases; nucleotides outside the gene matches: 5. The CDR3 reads CASSLGRGRSNEQFF. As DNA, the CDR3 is TGTGCCAGCAGCTTAGGCAGGGGGCGTTCCAATGAGCAGTTCTTC.

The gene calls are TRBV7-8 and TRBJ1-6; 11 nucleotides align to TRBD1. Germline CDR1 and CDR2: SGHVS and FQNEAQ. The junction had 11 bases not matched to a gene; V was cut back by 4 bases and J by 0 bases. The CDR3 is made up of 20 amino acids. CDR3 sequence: CASSSKGGQGGSSYNSPLHF. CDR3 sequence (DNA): TGTGCCAGCAGCTCCAAGGGGGGACAGGGGGGGAGCTCCTATAATTCACCCCTCCACTTT.

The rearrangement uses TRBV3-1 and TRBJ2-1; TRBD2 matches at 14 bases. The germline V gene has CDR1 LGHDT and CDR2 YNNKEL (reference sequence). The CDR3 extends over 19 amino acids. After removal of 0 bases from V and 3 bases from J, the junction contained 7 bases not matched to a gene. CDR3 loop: CASSQERLAGGRRYNEQFF. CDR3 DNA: TGTGCCAGCAGCCAAGAGCGACTAGCGGGAGGGAGGCGCTACAATGAGCAGTTCTTC.

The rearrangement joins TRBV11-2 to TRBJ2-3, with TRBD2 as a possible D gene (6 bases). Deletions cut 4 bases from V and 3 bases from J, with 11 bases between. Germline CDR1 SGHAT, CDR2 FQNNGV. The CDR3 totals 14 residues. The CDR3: CASSSVRGTDTQYF. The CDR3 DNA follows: TGTGCCAGCAGCTCGGTCCGGGGGACAGATACGCAGTATTTT.

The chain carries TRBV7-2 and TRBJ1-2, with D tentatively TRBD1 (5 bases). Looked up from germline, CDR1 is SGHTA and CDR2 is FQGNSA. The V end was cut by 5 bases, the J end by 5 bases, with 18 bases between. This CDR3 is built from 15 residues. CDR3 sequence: CASSPPGGYAYGYTF. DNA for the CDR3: TGTGCCAGCAGCCCCCCTGGGGGGTACGCTTATGGCTACACCTTC.

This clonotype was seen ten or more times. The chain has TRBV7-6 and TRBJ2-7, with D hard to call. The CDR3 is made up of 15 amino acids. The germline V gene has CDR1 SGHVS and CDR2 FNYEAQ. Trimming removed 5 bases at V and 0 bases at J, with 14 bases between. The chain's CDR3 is CASSQNPDGSYEQYF. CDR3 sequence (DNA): TGTGCCAGCAGCCAGAATCCGGACGGCTCCTACGAGCAGTACTTC. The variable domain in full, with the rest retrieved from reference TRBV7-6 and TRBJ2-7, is GAGVSQSPRYKVTKRGQDVALRCDPISGHVSLYWYRQALGQGPEFLTYFNYEAQQDKSGLPNDRFSAERPEGSISTLTIQRTEQRDSAMYRCASSQNPDGSYEQYFGPGTRLTVT.

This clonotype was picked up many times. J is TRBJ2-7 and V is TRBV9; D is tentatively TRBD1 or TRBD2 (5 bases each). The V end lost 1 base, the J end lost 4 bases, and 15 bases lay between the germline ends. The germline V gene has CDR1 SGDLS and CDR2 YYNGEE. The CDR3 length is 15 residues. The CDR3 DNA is TGTGCCAGCAGCGTAAACCCGCTGGGGGAGTACGAGCAGTACTTC. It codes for CASSVNPLGEYEQYF.

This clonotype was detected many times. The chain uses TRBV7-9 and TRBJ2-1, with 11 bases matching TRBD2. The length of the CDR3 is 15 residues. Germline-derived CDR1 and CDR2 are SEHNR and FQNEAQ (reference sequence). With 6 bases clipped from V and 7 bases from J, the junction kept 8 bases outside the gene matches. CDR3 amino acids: CASRRGLAGGNEQFF. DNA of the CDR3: TGTGCCAGCAGGCGAGGACTAGCGGGCGGGAATGAGCAGTTCTTC.

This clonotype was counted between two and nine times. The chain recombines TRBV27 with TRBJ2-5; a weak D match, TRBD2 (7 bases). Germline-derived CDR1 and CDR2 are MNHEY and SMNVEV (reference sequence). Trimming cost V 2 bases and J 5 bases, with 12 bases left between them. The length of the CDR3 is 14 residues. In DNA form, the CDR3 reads TGTGCCAGCAGTTTAGAAAGGGGGGGGGAGACCCAGTACTTC. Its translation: CASSLERGGETQYF.

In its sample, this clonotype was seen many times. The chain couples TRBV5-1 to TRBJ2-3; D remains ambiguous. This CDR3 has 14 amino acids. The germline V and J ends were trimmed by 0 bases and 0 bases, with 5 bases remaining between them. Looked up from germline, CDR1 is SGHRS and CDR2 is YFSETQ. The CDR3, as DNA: TGCGCCAGCAGCTTGGACGTGAGCACAGATACGCAGTATTTT. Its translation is CASSLDVSTDTQYF.

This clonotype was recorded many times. The DNA for the CDR3 is TGCAGTGCTTCCCAGATCTCTGAAGCTTTCTTT. Protein product: CSASQISEAFF. The V gene is TRBV20-1, the J gene TRBJ1-1; D is unresolved. The V end lost 5 bases, the J end lost 6 bases, and 10 bases lay between the germline ends. There are 11 residues in the CDR3. Germline lookup yields CDR1 DFQATT and CDR2 SNEGSKA (reference sequence).